This T cell receptor (beta chain) is from a study of shared T cell receptors in the human thymus. Germline assignment: CDR1 KGHSH and CDR2 LQKENI. Trimming took off 3 bases at V and 1 base at J, with 18 bases between the two ends. This CDR3 region has 17 residues. Sequenced by immunoSEQ multiplex PCR; TCRdb stores in-frame clones only, minus some. This table has about 380,000 clones, around 95% appearing once. This clone was seen only a few times. This clonotype was obtained from a human donor. Sequencing used thymocytes. This chain connects TRBV18 to TRBJ1-2; weak D call: TRBD1 (5 bases). CDR3 bases: TGTGCCAGCTCACCCTCCGAAGTTCAGGGACTTAACTATGGCTACACCTTC. Protein: CASSPSEVQGLNYGYTF.